This T cell receptor (beta chain) stems from a study of OX40 agonist ivuxolimab in advanced cancers. Overall study: The group had a mean age of 60 years, ranged from about 20 to 79, and was around 86% male. Partial responses occurred in three patients (one hepatocellular carcinoma, two cutaneous melanoma). General study results and limits: Low clonal expansion, among the lowest seen, marked partial responders at 0.1-3.0 mg/kg. Fewer expanded clones were found on average in CD4+ than in CD8+ T cells.

Measured with immunoSEQ multiplex PCR; TCRdb has only the in-frame clones, and not every one. The data show about 19,000 clones, less than 75% seen once. V lost 7 bases, J lost 8 bases, and 9 bases lay in between. Germline CDR1 is LNHDA and CDR2 is SQIVND (reference sequence). The CDR3 totals 11 residues. As regards this clone: Its antigen is as yet unknown.

V and J are TRBV19 and TRBJ2-1; possibly TRBD2 for D (6 bases). The source is an adult with an advanced solid tumor such as melanoma, head and neck, liver or kidney cancer. Sequenced material: CD4+ or CD8+ T cells sorted from blood, taken in a trial of the OX40 agonist ivuxolimab. In DNA, the CDR3 is TGTGCCAGTACGACGGGGGATGAGCAGTTCTTC. The encoded protein is CASTTGDEQFF.